This T cell receptor beta chain was obtained from a study of human T cells and chemical hapten exposure. Ten or more counts support this clonotype. Germline trimming cut 2 bases from V and 2 bases from J; bases unmatched to any gene: 16. This CDR3 region has 20 residues. Germline CDR1 reads MDHEN; CDR2 reads SYDVKM. The authors extracted total RNA from unfractionated whole blood. In the library, unique molecular identifiers were attached to individual cDNA molecules. TCRdb passed the 5' RACE reads through MiXCR, listing each CDR3 protein once. Seen here are more than 140,000 distinct CDR3 sequences, approximately 4% observed once, and the top ten hold around 1.4%.

The sequence came from a female donor in good health. The rearrangement uses TRBV28 and TRBJ2-3, with 10 nucleotides matching TRBD2. Written as DNA, the CDR3 is TGTGCCAGCAGTTTAAATATGCCCGGCGGGCTAGCGGGGGCCACAGATACGCAGTATTTT. Protein sequence: CASSLNMPGGLAGATDTQYF.